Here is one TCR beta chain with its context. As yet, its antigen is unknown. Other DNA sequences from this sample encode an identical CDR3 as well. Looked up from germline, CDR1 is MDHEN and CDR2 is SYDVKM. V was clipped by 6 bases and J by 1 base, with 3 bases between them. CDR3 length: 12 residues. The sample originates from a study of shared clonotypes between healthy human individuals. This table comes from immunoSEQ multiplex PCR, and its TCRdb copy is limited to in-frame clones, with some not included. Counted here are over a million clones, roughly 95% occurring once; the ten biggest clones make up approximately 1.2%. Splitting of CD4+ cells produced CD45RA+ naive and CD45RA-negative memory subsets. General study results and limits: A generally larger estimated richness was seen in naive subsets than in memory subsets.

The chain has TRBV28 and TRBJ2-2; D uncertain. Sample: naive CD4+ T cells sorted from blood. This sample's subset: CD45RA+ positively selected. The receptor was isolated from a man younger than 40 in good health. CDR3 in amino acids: CASSLNTGELFF. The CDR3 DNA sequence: TGTGCCAGCAGCTTGAACACCGGGGAGCTGTTTTTT. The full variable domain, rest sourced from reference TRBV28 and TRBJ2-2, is DVKVTQSSRYLVKRTGEKVFLECVQDMDHENMFWYRQDPGLGLRLIYFSYDVKMKEKGDIPEGYSVSREKKERFSLILESASTNQTSMYLCASSLNTGELFFGEGSRLTVL.